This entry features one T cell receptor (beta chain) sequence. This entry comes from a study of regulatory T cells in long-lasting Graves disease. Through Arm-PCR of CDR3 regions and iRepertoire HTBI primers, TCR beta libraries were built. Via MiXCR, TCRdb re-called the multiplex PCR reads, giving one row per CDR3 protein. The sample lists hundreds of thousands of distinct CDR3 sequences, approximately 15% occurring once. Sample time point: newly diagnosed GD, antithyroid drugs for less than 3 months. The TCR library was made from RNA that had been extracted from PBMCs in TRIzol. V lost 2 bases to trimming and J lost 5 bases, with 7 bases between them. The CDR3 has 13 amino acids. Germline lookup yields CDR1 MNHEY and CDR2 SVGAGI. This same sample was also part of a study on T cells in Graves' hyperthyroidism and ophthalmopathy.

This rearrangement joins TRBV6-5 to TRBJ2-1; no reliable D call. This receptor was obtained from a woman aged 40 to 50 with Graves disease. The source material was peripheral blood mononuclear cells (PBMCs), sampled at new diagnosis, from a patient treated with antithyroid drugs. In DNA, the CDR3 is TGTGCCAGCAGTTACGTCTACCACAATGAGCAGTTCTTC. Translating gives CASSYVYHNEQFF.